This T cell receptor beta chain is drawn from a study of T cells in Graves' hyperthyroidism and ophthalmopathy. Study observations and caveats: By a 13 V-J model, ophthalmopathy was set apart from stable hyperthyroidism.

V lost 0 bases and J lost 8, with 13 bases in between. Germline assignment: CDR1 DFQATT and CDR2 SNEGSKA (reference sequence). The CDR3 runs 13 residues. This clonotype was observed at least ten times. Antigen specificity is unknown. Amplification yielded TCR beta CDR3 regions, with RNA transcripts as the source. TCR CDR3 underwent first-round RT-PCR with the HTBI primer set. TCRdb processed the multiplex PCR reads anew with MiXCR; each CDR3 protein has one entry. The sample holds about 290,000 distinct CDR3 sequences, about an eighth seen once. Together with thyroid ultrasound, orbital computed tomography, serum thyroxine and TRAb, clinical symptoms were used for diagnoses.

The rearrangement links TRBV20-1 to TRBJ1-2; D is possibly TRBD1 (5 bases). The sequence was collected from a woman in her thirties or forties with Graves' hyperthyroidism. Sequenced input: blood. The CDR3 loop is CSAREAGNRGYTF. In DNA form, the CDR3 reads TGCAGTGCTAGAGAGGCAGGGAATCGGGGCTACACCTTC.